These 32 T cell receptor beta chains share one sample of origin, sequenced in a study of blood T cells in healthy people across ages. PCR was performed a second time for about 7 to 12 cycles using a sample-barcoded 5' primer and a J-beta primer mix. TCRdb reprocessed the 5' RACE reads with MiXCR, giving one entry per CDR3 protein. The table has around 1,000,000 distinct CDR3 sequences, more than 30% seen once. Material for sequencing was blood. Receptors originate from a man younger than 35 in good health.

V gene TRBV7-2 combines with J gene TRBJ1-1, with a possible D match to TRBD1 (5 bases). CDR1 is SGHTA and CDR2 is FQGNSA in the germline V gene. This CDR3 has 17 residues. Trimming took 2 bases from V and 1 from J, leaving 17 bases between them. CDR3: CASSLYLGVGRNTEAFF. Written as DNA, the CDR3 is TGTGCCAGCAGCTTATATTTGGGGGTTGGACGGAACACTGAAGCTTTCTTT.

The rearrangement uses TRBV27 and TRBJ2-3; D not resolved. Germline-derived CDR1 and CDR2 are MNHEY and SMNVEV (reference sequence). The CDR3 runs 13 residues. V was shortened by 6 bases and J by 0 bases, with 7 bases between the two germline ends. CDR3 sequence reads: CASRPISTDTQYF. The CDR3, as DNA: TGTGCCAGCAGGCCGATAAGCACAGATACGCAGTATTTT.

This clonotype was recorded at least ten times. CDR3 in DNA: TGTGCCAGCAGTCTAGAGTCGGACTATGGCTACACCTTC. Its translation is CASSLESDYGYTF. The V gene is TRBV7-9, the J gene TRBJ1-2; D ambiguous. Germline V CDR1 and CDR2: SEHNR, FQNEAQ (reference sequence). The V end was cut by 6 bases, the J end by 3 bases, with 11 bases between. This CDR3 is built from 13 residues.

This CDR3 reads CASSPPAETQYF. CDR3 nucleotide sequence: TGCGCCAGCAGCCCCCCCGCGGAGACCCAGTACTTC. The gene calls are TRBV5-1 and TRBJ2-5; no firm D call. Trimming left V 4 bases short and J 5 bases short, with 9 bases between. Germline V gives CDR1 SGHRS, CDR2 YFSETQ. The CDR3 spans 12 residues. The full variable domain, rest sourced from reference TRBV5-1 and TRBJ2-5, is KAGVTQTPRYLIKTRGQQVTLSCSPISGHRSVSWYQQTPGQGLQFLFEYFSETQRNKGNFPGRFSGRQFSNSRSEMNVSTLELGDSALYLCASSPPAETQYFGPGTRLLVL.

The chain recombines TRBV19 with TRBJ2-4; D remains unclear. V lost 7 bases to trimming and J lost 6 bases, with 13 bases between them. CDR3 length: 13 amino acids. Germline CDR1 LNHDA, CDR2 SQIVND (reference sequence). The CDR3 sequence: CASINRQRNIQYF. CDR3 sequence (DNA): TGTGCCAGTATTAACCGGCAGAGAAACATTCAGTACTTC.

The chain couples TRBV27 to TRBJ1-2, with no clear D. This CDR3 region has 17 residues. Germline CDR1 reads MNHEY; CDR2 reads SMNVEV (reference sequence). V lost 4 bases and J 4 bases, leaving 22 bases between the germline ends. The CDR3 coding sequence is TGTGCCAGCAGTTCCAACCCGTCCGGGTCTCTTTCCTATGGCTACACCTTC. Translated, it gives CASSSNPSGSLSYGYTF.

The chain joins TRBV6-1 to TRBJ1-1, with 7 bases lining up with TRBD1. This CDR3 spans 14 amino acids. Germline V gene lookup returns CDR1 MNHNS and CDR2 SASEGT. V was clipped by 6 bases and J by 0 bases; unmatched bases: 4. CDR3 sequence reads: CASREDRLNTEAFF. The CDR3 bases are TGTGCCAGCAGAGAGGACAGGTTGAACACTGAAGCTTTCTTT.

As regards this clonotype: Just one base apart from a much larger clone, this may be a read error. The V gene is TRBV6-5, the J gene TRBJ2-1; D remains unclear. Germline V CDR1 and CDR2: MNHEY, SVGAGI. The V and J ends lost 8 bases and 2 bases respectively, with 13 bases between them. The CDR3 has 14 amino acids. The CDR3 region is CASAARPTYNEQFF. CDR3 coding DNA: TGTGCCAGCGCAGCCAGGCCGACCTACAATGAGCAGTTCTTC.

This clonotype is a singleton in its sample. The rearrangement joins TRBV27 to TRBJ1-1, with 7 bases that match TRBD1. The J segment lost 4 bases and the V segment lost 5 bases, leaving 7 bases of the junction unmatched. CDR1 and CDR2 (germline): MNHEY, SMNVEV (reference sequence). The CDR3 runs to 14 residues. The CDR3, as DNA: TGTGCCAGCAGTCTCGGGGACAGTCGCACTGAAGCTTTCTTT. Its protein product is CASSLGDSRTEAFF.

This clonotype has just a few counts. This rearrangement joins TRBV20-1 to TRBJ2-3; D perhaps matches TRBD2 (6 bases). V lost 5 bases and J 2 bases, leaving 23 bases between the germline ends. The CDR3 has 17 amino acids. Germline V gives CDR1 DFQATT, CDR2 SNEGSKA (reference sequence). CDR3 protein: CSARPVAKRRVTDTQYF. The CDR3 DNA follows: TGCAGTGCTCGCCCCGTGGCAAAAAGGAGGGTCACAGATACGCAGTATTTT.

This chain links TRBV7-9 with TRBJ2-3; D might be TRBD2 (6 bases). V dropped 6 bases and J dropped 8 bases, with 18 bases sitting between them. Germline CDR1 reads SEHNR; CDR2 reads FQNEAQ (reference sequence). The CDR3 contains 14 residues. The DNA for the CDR3 is TGTGCCAGCAGTCCCGGGACCTCGCGGGGTACGCAGTATTTT. Protein: CASSPGTSRGTQYF.

This clonotype was recorded once. A junction end diverges from the germline sequence, so it may reflect a read error. The CDR3 protein is CASSSTGKAYGHTF. The CDR3 nucleotides are TGTGCCAGCAGTTCGACAGGGAAGGCTTATGGCCACACCTTC. The genes are TRBV12-3 or TRBV12-4 and TRBJ1-2; TRBD1 aligns across 7 bases. The CDR3 covers 14 residues.

This clonotype was observed at least ten times. The chain has TRBV7-2 and TRBJ2-3, with 10 bases identical to TRBD2. The CDR3 contains 17 residues. V trimming: 5 bases; J trimming: 6 bases; junction bases outside the gene matches: 14. CDR1 and CDR2 from the germline V gene are SGHTA and FQGNSA. CDR3: CASSLTLAGDVRDTQYF. The CDR3 DNA follows: TGTGCCAGCAGCCTAACCCTAGCGGGGGACGTTCGTGATACGCAGTATTTT. Full variable domain (missing parts from reference TRBV7-2 and TRBJ2-3): GAGVSQSPSNKVTEKGKDVELRCDPISGHTALYWYRQSLGQGLEFLIYFQGNSAPDKSGLPSDRFSAERTGGSVSTLTIQRTQQEDSAVYLCASSLTLAGDVRDTQYFGPGTRLTVL.

The CDR3 region has the DNA TGTGCCAGCAGTCCCCCAGGGGAAATCACAGATACGCAGTATTTT. It translates to CASSPPGEITDTQYF. This chain connects TRBV6-5 to TRBJ2-3; TRBD1 is a possible D gene (6 bases). Trimming cost V 5 bases and J 2 bases, with 14 bases left between them. Per the germline V gene, CDR1 is MNHEY and CDR2 is SVGAGI. This CDR3 has 15 amino acids.

V usage is TRBV10-3 and J usage is TRBJ1-1, with no clear D. The CDR3 loop spans 14 amino acids. Trimming shortened V by 6 bases and J by 0 bases, and 11 bases separated the two germline ends. Germline CDR1 reads ENHRY; CDR2 reads SYGVKD. CDR3 sequence reads: CAIRGTALNTEAFF. DNA of the CDR3: TGTGCCATCAGGGGTACAGCGCTGAACACTGAAGCTTTCTTT.

The chain is built from TRBV5-5 and TRBJ2-3, with 9 nucleotides matching TRBD2. This CDR3 spans 18 amino acids. The trim removed 0 bases at V and 2 bases at J, leaving 10 bases unmatched. Germline CDR1 SGHKS, CDR2 YYEKEE (reference sequence). CDR3 DNA sequence: TGTGCCAGCAGCTTGGGCCCATCGGTAGCGGGGGTCACAGATACGCAGTATTTT. Its translation: CASSLGPSVAGVTDTQYF.

This chain joins TRBV6-2 or TRBV6-3 and TRBJ1-1; D perhaps matches TRBD1 (5 bases). V was cut by 0 bases and J by 5 bases, with 16 bases left in between. This CDR3 spans 16 amino acids. Germline CDR1 and CDR2: MNHEY and SVGEGT. CDR3 bases: TGTGCCAGCAGTTACTCGACGGTCGCAGGGAGGACTGAAGCTTTCTTT. Translation gives CASSYSTVAGRTEAFF.

This rearrangement joins TRBV7-2 to TRBJ1-1, with D tentatively TRBD1 (5 bases). The germline V gene encodes CDR1 SGHTA and CDR2 FQGNSA. This CDR3 has 15 amino acids. V dropped 2 bases and J dropped 1 base, with 11 bases sitting between them. In DNA form, the CDR3 reads TGTGCCAGCAGCTTAAACGGGGGGGAGAACACTGAAGCTTTCTTT. This encodes CASSLNGGENTEAFF.

V is TRBV21-1 and J is TRBJ2-6; the table assigns TRBD1, which was not confirmed against the DNA. TRBV21-1 constitutes a pseudogene. CDR3 length: 19 residues. The CDR3 region is CASTSKGQGPSSGANVLTF. In nucleotides, the CDR3 is TGTGCCAGCACCAGTAAGGGACAGGGACCTTCCTCTGGGGCCAACGTCCTGACTTTC.

The gene calls are TRBV11-2 and TRBJ2-7; 7 bases match TRBD2. The CDR3 length is 15 residues. The germline V gene encodes CDR1 SGHAT and CDR2 FQNNGV. Losses at the gene ends were 2 bases for V and 7 bases for J; bases not matched to a gene: 11. This CDR3 reads CASSLRRGGRDEQYF. The CDR3 bases are TGTGCCAGCAGCTTAAGGCGCGGGGGTCGAGATGAGCAGTACTTC. Looking up the rest from reference TRBV11-2 and TRBJ2-7 gives the full variable domain: EAGVAQSPRYKIIEKRQSVAFWCNPISGHATLYWYQQILGQGPKLLIQFQNNGVVDDSQLPKDRFSAERLKGVDSTLKIQPAKLEDSAVYLCASSLRRGGRDEQYFGPGTRLTVT.

V usage is TRBV20-1 and J usage is TRBJ1-2, with D tentatively TRBD1 (5 bases). Germline assignment: CDR1 DFQATT and CDR2 SNEGSKA (reference sequence). V lost 0 bases, J lost 8 bases, and 16 bases lay in between. The CDR3 is 14 residues long. The CDR3, as DNA: TGCAGTGCTAGAGAGGCAGGGAGCAGCGGAGGCTACACCTTC. It specifies CSAREAGSSGGYTF.

This clonotype was picked up many times. The chain is built from TRBV10-3 and TRBJ2-5, with TRBD2 matching 11 bases. Looked up from germline, CDR1 is ENHRY and CDR2 is SYGVKD. The CDR3 runs to 17 residues. J was trimmed by 2 bases and V by 5 bases; bases with no gene match: 10. The CDR3 coding sequence is TGTGCCATCAGTTACTCCGGGACTAGCGGACCTCAAGAGACCCAGTACTTC. Translated, it gives CAISYSGTSGPQETQYF.

A few counts support this clonotype. V is TRBV7-9 and J is TRBJ1-1, with D perhaps matching TRBD1 (5 bases). The germline V gene encodes CDR1 SEHNR and CDR2 FQNEAQ (reference sequence). V was clipped by 11 bases and J by 6 bases, with 19 bases between them. This CDR3 region has 13 residues. CDR3 loop: CAVGDRGRPEAFF. The CDR3, as DNA: TGTGCCGTTGGGGACCGAGGGAGGCCTGAAGCTTTCTTT. Combining the CDR3 with reference TRBV7-9 and TRBJ1-1 gives the whole variable domain DTGVSQNPRHKITKRGQNVTFRCDPISEHNRLYWYRQTLGQGPEFLTYFQNEAQLEKSRLLSDRFSAERPKGSFSTLEIQRTEQGDSAMYLCAVGDRGRPEAFFGQGTRLTVV.

The sample holds a few counts of this clonotype. The chain joins TRBV3-1 to TRBJ2-1, with unresolved D. The CDR3 totals 13 residues. Germline V CDR1 and CDR2: LGHDT, YNNKEL (reference sequence). The V and J ends lost 2 bases and 0 bases respectively, with 2 bases between them. CDR3 DNA sequence: TGTGCCAGCAGCCAACTCTCCTACAATGAGCAGTTCTTC. Translated, it gives CASSQLSYNEQFF.

The chain combines TRBV20-1 with TRBJ2-2; no reliable D call. Germline assignment: CDR1 DFQATT and CDR2 SNEGSKA (reference sequence). This CDR3 contains 14 residues. Deletions cut 0 bases from V and 4 bases from J, with 9 bases between. The CDR3 DNA follows: TGCAGTGCTAGAGATCTGGGGTCCACCGGGGAGCTGTTTTTT. It is translated as CSARDLGSTGELFF.

This clonotype came up once. The rearrangement uses TRBV12-3 or TRBV12-4 and TRBJ1-2, with D possibly being TRBD1 (5 bases). The V end lost 6 bases, the J end lost 7 bases, and 15 bases lay between the germline ends. This CDR3 is built from 13 residues. CDR3 DNA sequence: TGTGCCAGCAGCCGAGACGGGACTCGTGGCTACACCTTC. Amino acids: CASSRDGTRGYTF.

In this sample, this clonotype turned up a few times. The chain uses TRBV30 and TRBJ2-1; D is unresolved. Per the germline V gene, CDR1 is GTSNPN and CDR2 is SVGIG (reference sequence). This CDR3 spans 12 amino acids. Trimming shortened V by 0 bases and J by 8 bases, and 8 bases separated the two germline ends. CDR3 sequence reads: CAWSVLRDEQFF. CDR3 sequence (DNA): TGTGCCTGGAGTGTACTCCGGGATGAGCAGTTCTTC.

This clonotype has a count of ten or more. The chain uses TRBV3-1 and TRBJ1-4; D unclear. V was clipped by 4 bases and J by 1 base, with 7 bases between them. The germline CDR1 and CDR2 sequences are LGHDT and YNNKEL (reference sequence). CDR3 size: 14 residues. For the CDR3, the DNA is TGTGCCAGCAGCCCCTCGGGAACTAATGAAAAACTGTTTTTT. Amino acids: CASSPSGTNEKLFF.

The chain carries TRBV6-6 and TRBJ1-2; D remains unclear. Germline V lookup: CDR1 MNHNY, CDR2 SVGAGI (reference sequence). This CDR3 comprises 14 residues. Between the trimmed V and J ends, which lost 2 bases and 10 bases, there was a span of 17 bases. CDR3 in amino acids: CASSYAKSNGPYTF. In nucleotides, the CDR3 is TGTGCCAGCAGTTACGCGAAATCCAACGGACCCTACACCTTC.

J is TRBJ1-5 and V is TRBV25-1, with D possibly matching TRBD1 (6 bases). The germline V gene encodes CDR1 MGHDK and CDR2 SYGVNS. The CDR3 sequence is 14 residues long. The germline V and J ends were trimmed by 6 bases and 3 bases, with 12 bases remaining between them. The CDR3 DNA sequence: TGTGCCAGCAGCTCCACAGGGTTCAATCAGCCCCAGCATTTT. Translating gives CASSSTGFNQPQHF.

The rearrangement joins TRBV4-3 to TRBJ2-3; possibly TRBD1 for D (5 bases). Germline assignment: CDR1 LGHNA and CDR2 YSLEER. Trimming cost V 0 bases and J 1 base, with 8 bases left between them. CDR3 length: 15 residues. In DNA, the CDR3 is TGCGCCAGCAGCCAAGAGTACAGGCGCACAGATACGCAGTATTTT. Protein: CASSQEYRRTDTQYF.

A few counts support this clonotype. The chain recombines TRBV29-1 with TRBJ2-2; 8 nucleotides match TRBD1. CDR3 length equals 14 residues. CDR1 and CDR2 (germline): SQVTM, ANQGSEA. V gave up 3 bases and J gave up 4 bases; unmatched junction bases: 4. CDR3 protein: CSVETGASTGELFF. The DNA for the CDR3 is TGCAGCGTTGAGACAGGGGCGAGCACCGGGGAGCTGTTTTTT.